Sequencing of this TCR beta chain was carried out in a study of metastatic and nonmetastatic thyroid tumors. The entire patient cohort was treatment-naive prior to thyroid surgery. From the PCR reads, TCRdb re-called clones with MiXCR. The sample carries 20,000 to 25,000 clones, 10% to 15% recorded once. With V trimmed by 6 bases and J by 5 bases, 14 bases remained unmatched. CDR3 length equals 16 residues. Germline V gene sequence: CDR1 LNHDA, CDR2 SQIVND (reference sequence). There are a few counts of this clone. A much larger clone differs by one base, so this may be a read error. V usage is TRBV19 and J usage is TRBJ2-3; the match to TRBD2 covers 7 bases. The TCR comes from a male donor with papillary thyroid cancer or a benign thyroid nodule (not recorded which). Some clones in this sample may be carry-over from other donors' samples. Sequenced sample: blood. The CDR3 reads CASRAGWLGGQDTQYF. The CDR3 coding sequence is TGTGCCAGTAGAGCGGGTTGGCTGGGAGGGCAAGATACGCAGTATTTT.